Each of the 32 T cell receptor beta chains below was sequenced from the same sample in a study of Graves' ophthalmopathy and Graves' hyperthyroidism. RNA transcripts provided the template for amplifying TCR beta CDR3 regions. Amplification began with first-round RT-PCR using HTBI primers, then second-round multiplex PCR was performed. TCRdb re-derived calls from the multiplex PCR reads in MiXCR, one entry per CDR3 protein. The sample lists 500,000 to 700,000 distinct CDR3 sequences, 20% to 25% occurring once. Sequenced: peripheral blood. The source is a woman younger than 35 with stable Graves' hyperthyroidism. Some clones in this sample may be carry-over from other donors' samples.

The V and J genes are TRBV6-1 and TRBJ1-2, with D perhaps matching TRBD1 (6 bases). This CDR3 has 12 amino acids. Germline values: CDR1 MNHNS, CDR2 SASEGT. Trimming cost V 4 bases and J 7 bases, with 10 bases left between them. The CDR3 coding sequence is TGTGCCAGCAGTGTATGGGGGCTTGGCTACACCTTC. This sequence encodes CASSVWGLGYTF.

This clonotype has ten or more counts. The chain employs TRBV29-1 and TRBJ1-1, with D tentatively TRBD1 (6 bases). From germline, CDR1 is SQVTM and CDR2 ANQGSEA. The CDR3 contains 15 residues. Trimming took 7 bases from V and 1 from J, leaving 19 bases between them. This CDR3 reads CSARGPLNSNTEAFF. The CDR3, as DNA: TGCAGCGCCCGGGGGCCGCTAAATTCGAACACTGAAGCTTTCTTT.

This clonotype was counted a single time. V and J are TRBV28 and TRBJ2-2; tentatively, D is TRBD2 (5 bases). V was clipped by 5 bases and J by 1 base, with 14 bases between them. Per the germline V gene, CDR1 is MDHEN and CDR2 is SYDVKM. The CDR3 runs 16 residues. CDR3 protein: CASSPRAYMNTGELFF. CDR3 DNA: TGTGCCAGCAGTCCGAGGGCCTATATGAACACCGGGGAGCTGTTTTTT.

This clonotype was picked up many times. This chain links TRBV6-2 or TRBV6-3 with TRBJ1-1; maybe TRBD1 (5 bases). With 0 bases removed from V and 0 bases from J, the gap between germline ends came to 29 bases. The CDR3 consists of 22 residues. Germline V gives CDR1 MNHEY, CDR2 SVGEGT. CDR3 region: CASSYSMAHVAGTARMNTEAFF. The CDR3 nucleotides read TGTGCCAGCAGTTACTCGATGGCTCATGTAGCCGGGACCGCGCGGATGAACACTGAAGCTTTCTTT.

This clonotype was counted ten times or more. The chain joins TRBV28 to TRBJ1-5; D call uncertain. V was cut by 6 bases and J by 1 base, with 16 bases left in between. This CDR3 has 16 residues. In germline, CDR1 is MDHEN, CDR2 SYDVKM. The CDR3 region is CASRTPSLESNQPQHF. The CDR3 coding sequence is TGTGCCAGCAGAACCCCTTCTCTAGAAAGCAATCAGCCCCAGCATTTT.

This clonotype was found many times. The rearrangement links TRBV4-2 to TRBJ1-2, with D maybe TRBD1 (5 bases). This CDR3 is 21 amino acids long. The germline gives CDR1 LGHNA, CDR2 YNFKEQ. The germline V and J ends were trimmed by 3 bases and 9 bases, with 38 bases remaining between them. The CDR3 is CASSHPLSHRSAFLNARSYTF. The CDR3 region has the DNA TGTGCCAGCAGCCACCCCCTCTCCCACAGGTCCGCCTTCCTCAACGCGCGTAGCTACACCTTC.

This clonotype was observed many times. The CDR3, as DNA: TGTGCCAGCAGCCCCGGGACTGGACTAGCGGGAGGTGCTGTCTACGAGCAGTACTTC. This gives the protein CASSPGTGLAGGAVYEQYF. This chain joins TRBV4-2 and TRBJ2-7, with 14 positions matching TRBD2. CDR3 length equals 19 residues. Looked up from germline, CDR1 is LGHNA and CDR2 is YNFKEQ. V was clipped by 4 bases and J by 3 bases; unmatched bases: 14.

This clonotype was seen only a few times. The chain employs TRBV24-1 and TRBJ2-2; TRBD1 aligns across 8 bases. Germline CDR1 and CDR2: KGHDR and SFDVKD. With 5 bases clipped from V and 4 bases from J, the junction kept 8 bases outside the gene matches. The CDR3 has 16 residues. CDR3 coding DNA: TGTGCCACCAGTGGGACCGGGACAGGCCGCACCGGGGAGCTGTTTTTT. Protein: CATSGTGTGRTGELFF.

The chain uses TRBV7-9 and TRBJ1-6; D is unclear. This CDR3 region has 15 residues. The germline gives CDR1 SEHNR, CDR2 FQNEAQ (reference sequence). Trimming stripped 0 bases from V and 7 bases from J, with 10 bases between. The CDR3 bases are TGTGCCAGCAGCTTAGCGGGCAGCCTAAATTCACCCCTCCACTTT. This codes for CASSLAGSLNSPLHF.

This clonotype has just a few counts. The chain uses TRBV13 and TRBJ2-7; D gene unclear. CDR1 PRHDT and CDR2 FYEKMQ come from the germline V gene (reference sequence). This CDR3 region has 15 residues. The V and J ends lost 2 bases and 3 bases respectively, with 14 bases between them. Here the CDR3 reads CASSLIEADDYEQYF. The CDR3 DNA reads as TGTGCCAGCAGCTTAATAGAGGCGGACGACTACGAGCAGTACTTC.

This clonotype has at least ten counts. The V gene is TRBV6-1, the J gene TRBJ2-3; the match to TRBD2 covers 12 bases. Germline values: CDR1 MNHNS, CDR2 SASEGT. Losses at the gene ends were 4 bases for V and 5 bases for J; bases not matched to a gene: 4. The CDR3 contains 15 residues. The CDR3 loop reads CASSGTSGAVDTQYF. CDR3 in DNA: TGTGCCAGCAGTGGGACTAGCGGGGCGGTAGATACGCAGTATTTT.

In regard to this clonotype: Given the absence of the conserved phenylalanine or tryptophan at the CDR3 end, a read error is likely. The chain has TRBV11-2 and TRBJ1-2; TRBD1 matches 9 bases. Germline CDR1 is SGHAT and CDR2 is FQNNGV. J lost 4 bases, V lost 4 bases, and 4 bases had no gene match. The CDR3 covers 14 residues. The chain's CDR3 is CASSWDRDVYGYTL. CDR3 DNA: TGTGCCAGCAGCTGGGACAGGGACGTCTATGGCTACACCCTC.

The sample holds many counts of this clonotype. This chain links TRBV20-1 with TRBJ2-4; 7 bases fit TRBD2. This CDR3 is built from 18 residues. V lost 6 bases, J lost 3 bases, and 20 bases stayed unmatched. CDR1 is DFQATT, CDR2 SNEGSKA, per germline (reference sequence). DNA of the CDR3: TGCAGTGCCAGCCCCCCCCCGACTAGCTCGAATGGCAAAAACATTCAGTACTTC. This translates into CSASPPPTSSNGKNIQYF.

This chain uses TRBV30 with TRBJ1-2, with 7 bases identical to TRBD1. V lost 5 bases, J lost 2 bases, and 20 bases stayed unmatched. This CDR3 is 18 amino acids long. Per the germline V gene, CDR1 is GTSNPN and CDR2 is SVGIG (reference sequence). CDR3 loop: CAWVSSPGPGQHNYGYTF. The CDR3 DNA is TGTGCCTGGGTCTCGAGTCCCGGTCCGGGACAGCACAACTATGGCTACACCTTC. The entire variable domain, with the rest obtained from reference TRBV30 and TRBJ1-2, is as follows: SQTIHQWPATLVQPVGSPLSLECTVEGTSNPNLYWYRQAAGRGLQLLFYSVGIGQISSEVPQNLSASRPQDRQFILSSKKLLLSDSGFYLCAWVSSPGPGQHNYGYTFGSGTRLTVV.

V and J are TRBV5-1 and TRBJ1-2; D is undetermined. CDR1 SGHRS and CDR2 YFSETQ come from the germline V gene. The CDR3 has 14 amino acids. V was trimmed by 3 bases and J by 4 bases, leaving 13 bases between them. DNA of the CDR3: TGCGCCAGCAGCTGGGAGTCGGATACCTATGGCTACACCTTC. As protein: CASSWESDTYGYTF.

This clonotype was seen repeatedly, ten times or more. CDR3 in amino acids: CASSFLAGGPAGELFF. The CDR3, as DNA: TGTGCCAGCAGTTTCCTAGCGGGAGGGCCTGCCGGGGAGCTGTTTTTT. The gene calls are TRBV12-3 or TRBV12-4 and TRBJ2-2, with TRBD2 matching 12 bases. J lost 6 bases, V lost 3 bases, and 5 bases had no gene match. This CDR3 region has 16 residues.

CDR3 loop: CASSPRSVSNQPQHF. CDR3 nucleotides: TGTGCCAGCAGTCCCCGTTCGGTCAGCAATCAGCCCCAGCATTTT. This chain links TRBV28 with TRBJ1-5; D call uncertain. The CDR3 contains 15 residues. CDR1 and CDR2 from the germline V gene are MDHEN and SYDVKM. V dropped 5 bases and J dropped 1 base, with 12 bases sitting between them.

This clonotype was seen at least ten times. This chain links TRBV6-5 with TRBJ1-2; D is undetermined. This CDR3 contains 14 residues. The germline V gene has CDR1 MNHEY and CDR2 SVGAGI. V lost 7 bases to trimming and J lost 1 base, with 13 bases between them. The CDR3 spells CASTVQAFNYGYTF. The CDR3, as DNA: TGTGCCAGCACGGTTCAGGCGTTTAACTATGGCTACACCTTC.

This clonotype appeared a few times. The rearrangement uses TRBV6-1 and TRBJ2-7; D remains ambiguous. V shed 3 bases and J shed 3 bases, with 9 bases lying between them. The V gene's germline CDR1 is MNHNS and CDR2 SASEGT. CDR3 length equals 13 residues. The CDR3 is CASSDSSLYEQYF. DNA for the CDR3: TGTGCCAGCAGTGACAGTTCTCTCTACGAGCAGTACTTC.

As for this clonotype: Germline is not matched at one junction end, which may reflect a read error. The genes are TRBV10-2 and TRBJ2-7; no firm D call. The CDR3 has 11 residues. The germline gives CDR1 WSHSY, CDR2 SAAADI. The CDR3 spells CASTDSYEQCF. The CDR3 nucleotides read TGCGCCAGCACCGACTCCTACGAGCAGTGCTTC.

This clonotype occurred many times. The J gene is TRBJ2-5, the V gene TRBV12-3 or TRBV12-4; TRBD1 matches 8 bases. This CDR3 region has 15 residues. V dropped 6 bases and J dropped 2; count of bases not matched to a gene: 8. The CDR3 region is CASSLDRGWQETQYF. The CDR3 region has the DNA TGTGCCAGCAGCCTCGACAGGGGATGGCAAGAGACCCAGTACTTC.

The chain's CDR3 is CACGGSYSGANVLTF. The CDR3 nucleotides are TGTGCCTGTGGGGGTTCCTACTCTGGGGCCAACGTCCTGACTTTC. The chain joins TRBV30 to TRBJ2-6; D may match TRBD1 or TRBD2 (5 bases each). The length of the CDR3 is 15 residues. Trimming took off 6 bases at V and 0 bases at J, with 12 bases between the two ends. The V gene's germline CDR1 is GTSNPN and CDR2 SVGIG (reference sequence).

This clonotype was seen repeatedly, ten times or more. This chain links TRBV6-1 with TRBJ1-1; possibly TRBD1 for D (5 bases). The CDR3 spans 14 residues. CDR1 MNHNS and CDR2 SASEGT come from the germline V gene. Trimming took 2 bases from V and 3 from J, leaving 10 bases between them. CDR3 sequence: CASSEYGGDTEAFF. The CDR3 DNA is TGTGCCAGCAGTGAATACGGGGGTGACACTGAAGCTTTCTTT.

In its sample, this clonotype was seen once. The genes are TRBV12-3 or TRBV12-4 and TRBJ2-2; tentative D call: TRBD1 (6 bases). V lost 8 bases, J lost 4 bases, and 23 bases lay in between. The CDR3 has 17 residues. The CDR3 coding sequence is TGTGCCAGCCGAAATGGGGTTAACAGGGAATCCACCGGGGAGCTGTTTTTT. This encodes CASRNGVNRESTGELFF.

This clonotype was counted a few times. The chain combines TRBV4-2 with TRBJ2-7, with D maybe TRBD2 (6 bases). The CDR3 is 17 amino acids. V was cut by 0 bases and J by 0 bases, with 15 bases left in between. Per germline, CDR1 LGHNA and CDR2 YNFKEQ. CDR3 nucleotide sequence: TGTGCCAGCAGCCAAGACTGGCAGCGGGCTTTCTCCTACGAGCAGTACTTC. Encoded protein: CASSQDWQRAFSYEQYF.

In its sample, this clonotype was seen many times. The chain employs TRBV28 and TRBJ1-1; D not certain. Deletions cut 4 bases from V and 1 base from J, with 13 bases between. Germline V CDR1 and CDR2: MDHEN, SYDVKM. The CDR3 length is 15 residues. CDR3 sequence (DNA): TGTGCCAGCAGTTCCCCGTGGGATGAGAACACTGAAGCTTTCTTT. As protein: CASSSPWDENTEAFF.

The chain joins TRBV12-3 or TRBV12-4 to TRBJ1-2; 7 bases are a match to TRBD1. The CDR3 loop spans 16 amino acids. With 5 bases clipped from V and 0 bases from J, the junction kept 9 bases outside the gene matches. The CDR3 protein is CASSISPGTANYGYTF. DNA of the CDR3: TGTGCCAGCAGTATATCCCCCGGGACAGCTAACTATGGCTACACCTTC.

V usage is TRBV9 and J usage is TRBJ1-1; the match to TRBD1 covers 9 bases. V gave up 0 bases and J gave up 5 bases; unmatched junction bases: 5. CDR1 is SGDLS, CDR2 YYNGEE, per germline. This CDR3 spans 15 amino acids. The CDR3 DNA is TGTGCCAGCAGCGTAGCACCGGACAGGGGAACTGAAGCTTTCTTT. Translated, it gives CASSVAPDRGTEAFF.

This clonotype was observed a few times. This rearrangement joins TRBV28 to TRBJ2-7; D is unresolved. CDR3 size: 14 residues. Trimming stripped 7 bases from V and 0 bases from J, with 13 bases between. Per germline, CDR1 MDHEN and CDR2 SYDVKM. CDR3 sequence reads: CASNSDVSSYEQYF. The CDR3 DNA sequence: TGTGCCAGCAATTCGGACGTTAGCTCCTACGAGCAGTACTTC.

This clonotype was seen only a few times. The rearrangement joins TRBV2 to TRBJ1-3; D gene unclear. The CDR3 consists of 14 residues. The V end was cut by 9 bases, the J end by 0 bases, with 12 bases between. Germline V gives CDR1 SNHLY, CDR2 FYNNEI. CDR3 protein: CASTGPLSGNTIYF. The CDR3 nucleotides read TGTGCCAGTACCGGGCCCCTCTCTGGAAACACCATATATTTT.

This clonotype was detected only a few times. This may be a read error, as it is one base from a much larger clone. The gene calls are TRBV5-1 and TRBJ1-2, with 7 bases identical to TRBD1. The CDR3 spans 14 residues. V dropped 1 base and J dropped 8; count of bases not matched to a gene: 8. The germline V gene encodes CDR1 SGHRS and CDR2 YFSETQ. CDR3 loop: CASSLIQGGGGYTF. The CDR3 bases are TGCGCCAGCAGCTTGATTCAAGGGGGCGGCGGCTACACCTTC.

This clonotype was seen ten or more times. This chain links TRBV6-1 with TRBJ1-1; the D gene is possibly TRBD1 (6 bases). The ends were cut back, 6 bases at V and 3 bases at J, with 14 bases in the middle. Germline V CDR1 and CDR2: MNHNS, SASEGT. The CDR3 spans 14 residues. The CDR3 nucleotides are TGTGCCAGCAGCCTAAAACAGGGCTACACTGAAGCTTTCTTT. Translating it yields CASSLKQGYTEAFF.